This TCR beta chain was identified in a study of blood T cells in healthy people across ages. General observations from the study: Age showed a roughly linear inverse relationship with TCR beta diversity per million T cells.

Primers used in a second PCR of roughly 7 to 12 cycles were a sample-barcoded 5' primer and a J-beta primer mix. All cDNA molecules were each tagged by a template-switch adaptor with 12 random nucleotides. One entry per CDR3 protein, called by TCRdb with MiXCR from the 5' RACE reads. The sample includes roughly 2 million distinct CDR3 sequences, around half of them seen just once. A word on this clonotype: Its specificity is unknown. At one of its ends the junction is not consistent with the germline gene, which may arise from a read error.

Germline V gives CDR1 SQVTM, CDR2 ANQGSEA. The CDR3 length is 12 residues. V is TRBV29-1 and J is TRBJ1-2; D gene unclear. Sequencing used blood. The source of this sequence is a woman aged 40 to 49 in good health. CDR3 region: CSVEGLAYGHTF. The CDR3 nucleotides are TGCAGCGTTGAAGGGCTCGCCTATGGCCACACCTTC.